The 22 T cell receptor beta chains in this list originate from one sample, sequenced in a study of shared clonotypes between healthy human individuals. The protocol was immunoSEQ multiplex PCR, while the TCRdb copy is restricted to in-frame clones and leaves out a portion. The sample records about 1.4 million clones, roughly 96% being singletons. The material sequenced was naive CD4+ T cells sorted from blood. Subset meaning: CD45RA+ positively selected. These receptors originate from a man aged 25-45 years in good health.

This chain joins TRBV10-3 and TRBJ1-5, with 7 bases aligning to TRBD1. V dropped 0 bases and J dropped 3; count of bases not matched to a gene: 2. In germline, CDR1 is ENHRY, CDR2 SYGVKD. The CDR3 spans 15 residues. The CDR3: CAISESGTDNQPQHF. The CDR3 bases are TGTGCCATCAGTGAGTCCGGGACAGACAATCAGCCCCAGCATTTT.

The chain recombines TRBV10-2 with TRBJ2-1; 14 bases align to TRBD2. Germline-derived CDR1 and CDR2 are WSHSY and SAAADI. Trimming at V came to 6 bases and at J to 4 bases, leaving 2 bases not matched to a gene. CDR3 length: 15 amino acids. The DNA of the CDR3 is TGCGCCAGCAGAGGGACTAGCGGGAGTTACAATGAGCAGTTCTTC. Protein: CASRGTSGSYNEQFF.

This clone was detected only a few times. The chain has TRBV30 and TRBJ2-7, with TRBD2 matching 7 bases. The CDR3 sequence is 12 residues long. V shed 6 bases and J 5 bases; nucleotides not matched to a gene: 7. Germline-derived CDR1 and CDR2 are GTSNPN and SVGIG (reference sequence). The CDR3 nucleotides are TGTGCCTGCGGGAGCGGGACCCACGAGCAGTACTTC. It translates to CACGSGTHEQYF.

This chain uses TRBV5-1 with TRBJ2-5; TRBD2 agrees at 8 bases. Trimming cost V 0 bases and J 3 bases; bases outside gene matches: 10. Germline V gene data show CDR1 as SGHRS and CDR2 as YFSETQ. This CDR3 contains 17 residues. CDR3 nucleotides: TGCGCCAGCAGCTTGGCTGTCCTCGGGACTAGTGAAGAGACCCAGTACTTC. It yields the protein CASSLAVLGTSEETQYF.

The rearrangement links TRBV5-4 to TRBJ2-5; D gene ambiguous. This CDR3 region has 13 residues. Trimming left V 3 bases short and J 1 base short, with 7 bases between. CDR1 is SGHNT, CDR2 YYREEE, per germline (reference sequence). CDR3 nucleotide sequence: TGTGCCAGCAGCTCCGGGTCCCAAGAGACCCAGTACTTC. Its protein product is CASSSGSQETQYF.

The J gene is TRBJ2-5, the V gene TRBV5-1; 8 positions agree with TRBD1. The germline CDR1 and CDR2 sequences are SGHRS and YFSETQ. Trimming at V came to 4 bases and at J to 4 bases, leaving 9 bases not matched to a gene. The CDR3 has 15 residues. The CDR3 here is CASSGTGGYTETQYF. The CDR3 bases are TGCGCCAGCAGCGGAACAGGGGGGTACACAGAGACCCAGTACTTC. Full variable domain (outside the CDR3, taken from reference TRBV5-1 and TRBJ2-5): KAGVTQTPRYLIKTRGQQVTLSCSPISGHRSVSWYQQTPGQGLQFLFEYFSETQRNKGNFPGRFSGRQFSNSRSEMNVSTLELGDSALYLCASSGTGGYTETQYFGPGTRLLVL.

Points on this clone: The identical CDR3 is also encoded by other nucleotide sequences in the sample. The rearrangement uses TRBV15 and TRBJ2-7; 9 bases map to TRBD1. CDR3 length: 17 residues. The V gene end was trimmed by 4 bases and the J gene end by 4 bases; junction bases not matched to a gene: 14. In germline, CDR1 is LNHNV, CDR2 YYDKDF (reference sequence). The CDR3 spells CATSNRGRVEGRYEQYF. The CDR3 DNA follows: TGTGCCACCAGCAACAGGGGGCGAGTCGAAGGGAGATACGAGCAGTACTTC.

This chain uses TRBV6-1 with TRBJ1-5; a possible D gene is TRBD1 (5 bases). The V and J ends lost 7 bases and 0 bases respectively, with 10 bases between them. This CDR3 contains 14 residues. Germline values: CDR1 MNHNS, CDR2 SASEGT. In nucleotides, the CDR3 is TGTGCCAGCACAAGGGGTAATAGCAATCAGCCCCAGCATTTT. Amino acid sequence: CASTRGNSNQPQHF.

The chain links TRBV21-1 to TRBJ2-4; TRBD1 is the table's D call, not checked against the DNA. TRBV21-1 is annotated as a pseudogene. The CDR3 loop spans 16 amino acids. The CDR3 DNA reads as TGTGCCAGCAGCAAACACAGGGGTTTCCCCAAAAACATTCAGTACTTC. It specifies CASSKHRGFPKNIQYF.

The chain joins TRBV29-1 to TRBJ2-1; D perhaps matches TRBD2 (5 bases). CDR3 length: 15 residues. Trimming pared 1 base from V and 6 bases from J, leaving 16 bases between. CDR1 SQVTM and CDR2 ANQGSEA come from the germline V gene. In DNA form, the CDR3 reads TGCAGCGTTGAAGGGAAAGACGGGATCGGCAATGAGCAGTTCTTC. This gives the protein CSVEGKDGIGNEQFF.

V is TRBV4-1 and J is TRBJ2-7, with 10 bases fitting TRBD2. CDR3 length equals 16 residues. Losses at the gene ends were 2 bases for V and 6 bases for J; bases not matched to a gene: 10. Germline V CDR1 and CDR2: MGHRA, YSYEKL. CDR3 in DNA: TGCGCCAGCAGCCAAACCCTAGCGGGAGCCCGCGGCGAGCAGTACTTC. It translates to CASSQTLAGARGEQYF.

The CDR3 region has the DNA TGCGCCAGCAGCTTGGGTGGGACAGGGGACTATGGCTACACCTTC. It is translated as CASSLGGTGDYGYTF. V usage is TRBV5-1 and J usage is TRBJ1-2, with 10 bases lining up with TRBD1. Per the germline V gene, CDR1 is SGHRS and CDR2 is YFSETQ. CDR3 length equals 15 residues. The ends lost 0 bases at V and 3 bases at J; junction bases unmatched: 2.

This clone showed up just once. The V call is TRBV2, the J call TRBJ2-3, with 10 nucleotides matching TRBD2. The length of the CDR3 is 16 residues. Trimming took 8 bases from V and 4 from J; bases not matched to a gene: 12. The germline CDR1 and CDR2 sequences are SNHLY and FYNNEI. The CDR3 bases are TGTGCCAGCGTAAGAGGAGCGGGAGGGGTCGCAGATACGCAGTATTTT. Protein: CASVRGAGGVADTQYF.

Notes on this clone: The same CDR3 is also encoded by other DNA sequences in this sample. The chain carries TRBV7-2 and TRBJ2-7; D is perhaps TRBD1 (6 bases). Trimming shortened V by 3 bases and J by 1 base, and 10 bases separated the two germline ends. The germline gives CDR1 SGHTA, CDR2 FQGNSA. This CDR3 region has 14 residues. The CDR3 DNA is TGTGCCAGCAGCTTGGGCACAGGGTCCTACGAGCAGTACTTC. Residues: CASSLGTGSYEQYF.

This chain links TRBV7-8 with TRBJ2-5; a weak D match, TRBD1 (7 bases). CDR1 is SGHVS, CDR2 FQNEAQ, per germline. V was pared by 5 bases and J by 5 bases, with 12 bases between. The CDR3 length is 13 residues. The CDR3 region is CASSPRGVETQYF. The CDR3 nucleotides are TGTGCCAGCAGCCCCAGGGGGGTCGAGACCCAGTACTTC. The complete variable domain, with remaining parts taken from reference TRBV7-8 and TRBJ2-5, reads GAGVSQSPRYKVAKRGQDVALRCDPISGHVSLFWYQQALGQGPEFLTYFQNEAQLDKSGLPSDRFFAERPEGSVSTLKIQRTQQEDSAVYLCASSPRGVETQYFGPGTRLLVL.

This chain uses TRBV14 with TRBJ2-3; 13 positions match TRBD2. The J segment lost 6 bases and the V segment lost 4 bases, leaving 13 bases of the junction unmatched. The CDR3 contains 18 residues. In germline, CDR1 is SGHDN, CDR2 FVKESK. CDR3 protein: CASSPLSWTSGSKDTQYF. CDR3 nucleotide sequence: TGTGCCAGCAGCCCCCTTTCTTGGACTAGCGGGAGTAAGGATACGCAGTATTTT.

This sequence joins TRBV7-9 and TRBJ2-5, with 7 bases lining up with TRBD1. CDR1 is SEHNR and CDR2 is FQNEAQ in the germline V gene (reference sequence). After removal of 5 bases from V and 4 bases from J, the junction contained 13 bases not matched to a gene. The CDR3 contains 16 residues. The CDR3, as DNA: TGTGCCAGCAGCGTAATAGAGGCGAGGGGGCGAGAGACCCAGTACTTC. Protein sequence: CASSVIEARGRETQYF.

V is TRBV6-5 and J is TRBJ1-2, with TRBD1 matching 7 bases. This CDR3 region has 13 residues. From germline, CDR1 is MNHEY and CDR2 SVGAGI. V dropped 4 bases and J dropped 6; count of bases not matched to a gene: 5. CDR3 sequence: CASSSDRDHGYTF. The CDR3 region has the DNA TGTGCCAGCAGTTCCGACAGGGACCATGGCTACACCTTC.

The J gene is TRBJ2-7, the V gene TRBV6-5, with TRBD1 matching 11 bases. The length of the CDR3 is 14 residues. CDR1 and CDR2 from the germline V gene are MNHEY and SVGAGI. With 6 bases clipped from V and 10 bases from J, the junction kept 11 bases outside the gene matches. CDR3 amino acids: CASSRGQGVAPQYF. CDR3 nucleotide sequence: TGTGCCAGCAGCCGGGGACAGGGGGTCGCCCCCCAGTACTTC.

V and J are TRBV27 and TRBJ2-1, with 9 nucleotides matching TRBD2. V was clipped by 6 bases and J by 6 bases; unmatched bases: 9. The germline gives CDR1 MNHEY, CDR2 SMNVEV (reference sequence). The CDR3 is made up of 15 amino acids. DNA of the CDR3: TGTGCCAGCAGAACCGTAGCGGGAGTATTCAATGAGCAGTTCTTC. This codes for CASRTVAGVFNEQFF.

The chain employs TRBV15 and TRBJ1-5; TRBD1 matches at 8 bases. CDR1 LNHNV and CDR2 YYDKDF come from the germline V gene (reference sequence). The CDR3 has 16 residues. Germline trimming cut 0 bases from V and 0 bases from J; bases unmatched to any gene: 1. Written as DNA, the CDR3 is TGTGCCACCAGCAGAGAGACAGGGGATAGCAATCAGCCCCAGCATTTT. This encodes CATSRETGDSNQPQHF.

The gene calls are TRBV19 and TRBJ2-1; D perhaps matches TRBD2 (6 bases). V was pared by 5 bases and J by 10 bases, with 18 bases between. CDR1 and CDR2 from the germline V gene are LNHDA and SQIVND (reference sequence). There are 14 residues in the CDR3. The CDR3 nucleotides read TGTGCCAGTAGTGGGCGACTAGAAGTGCGGGAGCAGTTCTTC. This codes for CASSGRLEVREQFF. Drawing the rest from reference TRBV19 and TRBJ2-1, the complete variable domain is DGGITQSPKYLFRKEGQNVTLSCEQNLNHDAMYWYRQDPGQGLRLIYYSQIVNDFQKGDIAEGYSVSREKKESFPLTVTSAQKNPTAFYLCASSGRLEVREQFFGPGTRLTVL.